The rows below give T cell receptor beta chains drawn from one sample of a study of T cell responses to AZD1222 COVID-19 vaccine. TCRdb's table, derived via immunoSEQ multiplex PCR, lists solely in-frame clones and lacks some. The data show 150,000 to 200,000 clones, almost 95% seen once. The source material was peripheral blood, sampled on day 0 of AZD1222 vaccination. These receptors all come from an adult in good health. The CDR3 runs from the conserved cysteine through the conserved F or W. D genes are given only for firm matches. Some rows have no size entry. The others give once, few or many, or a class for an expanded clone.

- once TRBJ1-3 TRBV20-1 CSARSGNTIYF TGCAGTGCCAGGTCCGGAAACACCATATATTTT
- few TRBJ1-3 TRBV27 CASSLIWEAKTGNTIYF TGTGCCAGCAGTTTAATCTGGGAAGCAAAGACTGGAAACACCATATATTTT
TRBD2 - TRBJ2-1 TRBV4-1 CASSLTSGRAKDEQFF TGCGCCAGCAGCCTAACTAGCGGGAGGGCCAAAGATGAGCAGTTCTTC
TRBD1 - TRBJ2-1 TRBV9 CASSVDGTGRGDEQFF TGTGCCAGCAGCGTAGACGGGACAGGGAGAGGCGATGAGCAGTTCTTC
- - TRBJ2-7 TRBV21-1 CASSKDRSGTGLAGSIHLSYEQYF TGTGCCAGCAGCAAAGACCGGAGCGGGACGGGACTAGCGGGTTCAATTCACCTCTCCTACGAGCAGTACTTC
- - TRBJ1-1 TRBV30 CAWRFSGNTEAFF TGTGCCTGGAGATTCTCGGGAAACACTGAAGCTTTCTTT
TRBD1 - TRBJ1-3 TRBV5-1 CASSQGTGGNTIYF TGCGCCAGCAGCCAAGGGACAGGTGGAAACACCATATATTTT
- - TRBJ1-2 TRBV21-1 CASSRQGYGYTF TGTGCCAGCAGCAGACAGGGATATGGCTACACCTTC
TRBD1 - TRBJ2-3 TRBV2 CALTGQGGDTQYF TGTGCCTTAACTGGACAGGGGGGGGATACGCAGTATTTT
- - TRBJ1-1 TRBV14 CASSLTRGTEAFF TGTGCCAGCAGCCTTACACGGGGCACTGAAGCTTTCTTT
- - TRBJ2-7 TRBV2 CASSEGSGSYEQYF TGTGCCAGCAGTGAAGGAAGCGGCTCCTACGAGCAGTACTTC
- - TRBJ2-1 TRBV6-2/TRBV6-3 CASSYSVGSQASQFF TGTGCCAGCAGTTACTCTGTGGGGAGTCAGGCTTCTCAGTTCTTC
- - TRBJ2-2 TRBV30 CAWTPGAQSGELFF TGTGCCTGGACCCCAGGGGCGCAGAGCGGGGAGCTGTTTTTT
TRBD1 - TRBJ1-3 TRBV5-1 CASRQGETGNTIYF TGCGCCAGCAGACAGGGGGAGACTGGAAACACCATATATTTT
- - TRBJ2-5 TRBV15 CATSIGQETQYF TGTGCCACCAGCATTGGTCAGGAGACCCAGTACTTC
TRBD1 - TRBJ1-4 TRBV28 CASSANRGLKEKLFF TGTGCCAGCTCAGCGAACAGGGGGCTGAAGGAAAAACTGTTTTTT
- - TRBJ1-1 TRBV5-6 CASSFYRVNTEAFF TGTGCCAGCAGCTTTTACAGGGTGAACACTGAAGCTTTCTTT
- - TRBJ1-2 TRBV5-4 CASTPGLGTSGYTF TGTGCCAGCACCCCGGGTTTAGGGACCTCTGGCTACACCTTC
TRBD1 - TRBJ1-1 TRBV10-2 CASSVRQGGEAFF TGCGCCAGCAGTGTCCGACAGGGAGGTGAAGCTTTCTTT
- - TRBJ1-5 TRBV4-2 CASSQDIGSSNQPQHF TGTGCCAGCAGCCAAGATATAGGGTCTAGCAATCAGCCCCAGCATTTT
TRBD2 - TRBJ2-5 TRBV3-1/TRBV3-2 CASSLPGLGGETQYF TGTGCCAGCAGCCTCCCGGGACTAGGGGGAGAGACCCAGTACTTC
- - TRBJ1-5 TRBV18 CASSPPADRYSNQPQHF TGTGCCAGCTCACCACCAGCTGACAGGTATAGCAATCAGCCCCAGCATTTT
- once TRBJ2-1 TRBV3-1/TRBV3-2 CASSQLDRSYNEQFF TGTGCCAGCAGCCAGCTAGACCGATCCTACAATGAGCAGTTCTTC
- - TRBJ1-5 TRBV23-1 CASRPPACQPQHF TGCGCCAGCAGACCACCTGCGTGTCAGCCCCAGCATTTT
TRBD1 - TRBJ2-7 TRBV18 CASSPVTGTGIDEQYF TGTGCCAGCTCACCGGTAACCGGGACAGGGATCGACGAGCAGTACTTC
- - TRBJ2-2 TRBV28 CASSLSPGELFF TGTGCCAGCAGTTTATCCCCCGGGGAGCTGTTTTTT
- - TRBJ1-2 TRBV7-9 CASSLAAGNYGYTF TGTGCCAGCAGCTTAGCGGCGGGTAACTATGGCTACACCTTC
TRBD1 - TRBJ2-2 TRBV27 CASSRRTGGIRTGELFF TGTGCCAGCAGTCGGCGAACAGGGGGGATCCGCACCGGGGAGCTGTTTTTT
TRBD1 - TRBJ2-7 TRBV2 CASRGTGNYEQYF TGTGCCAGCAGGGGGACAGGCAATTACGAGCAGTACTTC